The 27 T cell receptor beta chains presented below share a single source sample, sequenced in a study of blood T cell repertoires in COVID-19. Assay used: immunoSEQ multiplex PCR; TCRdb lists only in-frame clones, some missing. The sample has about 63,000 clones; approximately 79% are singletons. Sequencing input: peripheral blood. These receptors came from a human donor in a cohort sampled during active COVID-19.

CDR3: CATGRGFSVGEKLFF. CDR3 in DNA: TGTGCCACAGGCAGGGGGTTCTCGGTGGGTGAAAAACTGTTTTTT. The chain is built from TRBV28 and TRBJ1-4, with 7 positions matching TRBD1. The junction had 15 bases not matched to a gene; V was cut back by 10 bases and J by 7 bases. This CDR3 comprises 15 residues. The germline V gene has CDR1 MDHEN and CDR2 SYDVKM. The variable domain in full, completed from reference TRBV28 and TRBJ1-4, reads DVKVTQSSRYLVKRTGEKVFLECVQDMDHENMFWYRQDPGLGLRLIYFSYDVKMKEKGDIPEGYSVSREKKERFSLILESASTNQTSMYLCATGRGFSVGEKLFFGSGTQLSVL.

The genes are TRBV25-1 and TRBJ2-7; 9 nucleotides line up with TRBD1. The junction had 9 bases not matched to a gene; V was cut back by 3 bases and J by 9 bases. This CDR3 is 14 amino acids long. CDR1 and CDR2 from the germline V gene are MGHDK and SYGVNS. This chain's CDR3 is CASSDPGTGLGQYF. CDR3 sequence (DNA): TGTGCCAGCAGTGACCCCGGGACAGGGCTTGGGCAGTACTTC.

In this sample, this clone turned up once. V and J are TRBV28 and TRBJ1-2; 12 bases line up with TRBD1. Germline V gene lookup returns CDR1 MDHEN and CDR2 SYDVKM. The CDR3 spans 14 residues. Trimming cost V 8 bases and J 8 bases; bases outside gene matches: 9. CDR3 sequence: CASAGTGGSWGYTF. DNA of the CDR3: TGTGCCAGCGCCGGGACAGGGGGCTCATGGGGCTACACCTTC.

The J gene is TRBJ1-5, the V gene TRBV5-6; no reliable D call. Germline V gives CDR1 SGHDT, CDR2 YYEEEE. The germline V and J ends were trimmed by 2 bases and 4 bases, with 4 bases remaining between them. This CDR3 is built from 12 residues. The DNA for the CDR3 is TGTGCCAGCAGCTTCTCGAATCAGCCCCAGCATTTT. Its translation is CASSFSNQPQHF.

By sample fraction, this clone is medium-sized (0.01 to 0.1%). Here the CDR3 DNA reads TGTGCCAGCAGTCTACAGGGGTTATCACTCTATCAGCCCCAGCATTTT. Translation: CASSLQGLSLYQPQHF. This chain links TRBV28 with TRBJ1-5, with 7 nucleotides matching TRBD1. In germline, CDR1 is MDHEN, CDR2 SYDVKM. This CDR3 has 16 residues. J was trimmed by 5 bases and V by 5 bases; bases with no gene match: 12.

This clone was recorded a few times. The rearrangement joins TRBV9 to TRBJ1-1; 9 bases line up with TRBD1. Per germline, CDR1 SGDLS and CDR2 YYNGEE. CDR3 length: 15 residues. V lost 1 base, J lost 5 bases, and 6 bases stayed unmatched. The CDR3 spells CASSVTGGERTEAFF. The CDR3 DNA reads TGTGCCAGCAGCGTAACAGGGGGCGAGAGGACTGAAGCTTTCTTT.

V usage is TRBV5-1 and J usage is TRBJ2-4, with TRBD2 as a possible D gene (6 bases). V lost 3 bases to trimming and J lost 0 bases, with 16 bases between them. Germline V gives CDR1 SGHRS, CDR2 YFSETQ. CDR3 length equals 17 residues. The CDR3 loop reads CASSSSNSGLAKNIQYF. The CDR3 DNA is TGCGCCAGCAGCTCAAGCAATAGCGGCCTAGCCAAAAACATTCAGTACTTC.

In its sample, this clone was seen a few times. The genes are TRBV9 and TRBJ2-1; the match to TRBD2 covers 7 bases. V trimming: 3 bases; J trimming: 3 bases; junction bases outside the gene matches: 6. This CDR3 comprises 15 residues. The germline V gene has CDR1 SGDLS and CDR2 YYNGEE. CDR3 loop: CASSEPGTNYNEQFF. The CDR3 DNA follows: TGTGCCAGCAGCGAACCCGGGACTAACTACAATGAGCAGTTCTTC.

This rearrangement joins TRBV30 to TRBJ2-4, with D possibly being TRBD2 (5 bases). The CDR3 consists of 17 residues. Germline CDR1 reads GTSNPN; CDR2 reads SVGIG (reference sequence). Trimming left V 0 bases short and J 0 bases short, with 15 bases between. The CDR3: CAWSVRGATLAKNIQYF. The CDR3 coding sequence is TGTGCCTGGAGTGTACGGGGAGCGACTTTAGCCAAAAACATTCAGTACTTC.

The chain combines TRBV2 with TRBJ2-5; possibly TRBD2 for D (5 bases). The CDR3 length is 14 residues. Trimming shortened V by 7 bases and J by 1 base, and 13 bases separated the two germline ends. CDR1 and CDR2 (germline): SNHLY, FYNNEI. In nucleotides, the CDR3 is TGTGCCAGCACGAGGGAACATTCCCAAGAGACCCAGTACTTC. Its translation: CASTREHSQETQYF.

The V gene is TRBV5-4, the J gene TRBJ2-7; the match to TRBD1 covers 9 bases. CDR3 size: 15 residues. In germline, CDR1 is SGHNT, CDR2 YYREEE (reference sequence). V was pared by 4 bases and J by 4 bases, with 9 bases of the junction left unmatched. CDR3 sequence (DNA): TGTGCCAGCAGCGTAGACAGGGGGTCTGGGTACGAGCAGTACTTC. This gives the protein CASSVDRGSGYEQYF.

The genes are TRBV6-6 and TRBJ2-3; 13 nucleotides line up with TRBD2. Germline values: CDR1 MNHNY, CDR2 SVGAGI (reference sequence). This CDR3 has 15 amino acids. Germline trimming cut 6 bases from V and 2 bases from J; bases unmatched to any gene: 2. CDR3 nucleotides: TGTGCCAGCAGGACTAGCGGGAGGTTCACAGATACGCAGTATTTT. Translation gives CASRTSGRFTDTQYF.

V is TRBV19 and J is TRBJ1-5, with D possibly being TRBD1 (5 bases). This CDR3 has 14 amino acids. Trimming removed 3 bases from V and 5 bases from J, with 11 bases in between. CDR1 and CDR2 from the germline V gene are LNHDA and SQIVND (reference sequence). CDR3 region: CASSMLDRDQPQHF. The CDR3 DNA follows: TGTGCCAGTAGTATGTTAGACAGAGATCAGCCCCAGCATTTT.

The chain carries TRBV19 and TRBJ2-2; TRBD1 agrees at 9 bases. Unmatched junction bases numbered 12, after V lost 3 bases and J lost 4 bases. The CDR3 is 18 amino acids. Germline V gene sequence: CDR1 LNHDA, CDR2 SQIVND (reference sequence). The CDR3 DNA follows: TGTGCCAGTAGTATTGTAGGACAGGGGCGCGGGGGCACCGGGGAGCTGTTTTTT. As protein: CASSIVGQGRGGTGELFF.

This chain joins TRBV5-5 and TRBJ2-3; 14 bases line up with TRBD2. The trim removed 5 bases at V and 0 bases at J, leaving 2 bases unmatched. The CDR3 has 16 amino acids. Germline CDR1 SGHKS, CDR2 YYEKEE (reference sequence). CDR3 amino acids: CASRRTSGGSTDTQYF. For the CDR3, the DNA is TGTGCCAGCAGGAGGACTAGCGGGGGGAGCACAGATACGCAGTATTTT.

The rearrangement uses TRBV5-1 and TRBJ2-1; the D gene is possibly TRBD1 (6 bases). The V and J ends lost 4 bases and 13 bases respectively, with 12 bases between them. CDR1 SGHRS and CDR2 YFSETQ come from the germline V gene. The CDR3 is made up of 11 amino acids. This CDR3 is CASSLDRRQFF. DNA for the CDR3: TGCGCCAGCAGCCTGGACAGAAGACAGTTCTTC.

This rearrangement joins TRBV13 to TRBJ1-2; no definite D call. With 5 bases removed from V and 2 bases from J, the gap between germline ends came to 12 bases. Germline CDR1 reads PRHDT; CDR2 reads FYEKMQ (reference sequence). The CDR3 is made up of 14 amino acids. The chain's CDR3 is CASSPGVINYGYTF. The CDR3 DNA is TGTGCCAGCAGCCCCGGAGTCATAAACTATGGCTACACCTTC.

This clone was detected only once. CDR3 DNA: TGTGCCAGCAGCCCGCGGACAGGGAGGTGGGAGACCCAGTACTTC. Amino acids: CASSPRTGRWETQYF. The rearrangement joins TRBV14 to TRBJ2-5; TRBD1 matches at 8 bases. In germline, CDR1 is SGHDN, CDR2 FVKESK. The CDR3 contains 15 residues. J gave up 5 bases and V 4 bases, and 9 bases lay outside the gene matches.

The chain employs TRBV28 and TRBJ1-2, with 8 bases lining up with TRBD1. Germline assignment: CDR1 MDHEN and CDR2 SYDVKM. V was clipped by 4 bases and J by 8 bases; unmatched bases: 6. The CDR3 is made up of 13 amino acids. This CDR3 is CASSSDRVGGYTF. The DNA of the CDR3 is TGTGCCAGCAGTTCGGACAGGGTAGGAGGCTACACCTTC.

The J gene is TRBJ1-4, the V gene TRBV25-1; the D is unclear. Germline V CDR1 and CDR2: MGHDK, SYGVNS. CDR3 length: 17 residues. V was shortened by 0 bases and J by 0 bases, with 11 bases between the two germline ends. CDR3 loop: CASSEYPTGATNEKLFF. The CDR3 coding sequence is TGTGCCAGCAGTGAATATCCCACGGGTGCAACTAATGAAAAACTGTTTTTT.

The genes are TRBV3-1 (or the pseudogene TRBV3-2) and TRBJ2-7; TRBD1 agrees at 8 bases. V shed 5 bases, J shed 2 bases, and the junction held 5 bases outside the gene matches. Germline V gives CDR1 LGHDT, CDR2 YNNKEL (reference sequence). This CDR3 contains 14 residues. The CDR3 sequence: CASSSTGGAYEQYF. The DNA for the CDR3 is TGTGCCAGCAGCTCTACAGGGGGAGCCTACGAGCAGTACTTC.

As regards this clone: The sample contains more than one DNA sequence encoding this CDR3. This rearrangement joins TRBV5-1 to TRBJ1-1; weak D call: TRBD1 (6 bases). CDR3 size: 14 residues. Germline V gene sequence: CDR1 SGHRS, CDR2 YFSETQ. Trimming removed 4 bases from V and 1 base from J, with 11 bases in between. CDR3 nucleotides: TGCGCCAGCAGCCCGGGGACACGGAACACTGAAGCTTTCTTT. Encoded protein: CASSPGTRNTEAFF.

The J gene is TRBJ1-1, the V gene TRBV29-1; D is uncertain. The V and J ends lost 0 bases and 9 bases respectively, with 11 bases between them. The CDR3 contains 12 residues. CDR1 is SQVTM, CDR2 ANQGSEA, per germline. The CDR3 DNA reads TGCAGCGTTGAAGATGGGCAGAAAAAAGCTTTCTTT. It yields the protein CSVEDGQKKAFF.

The J gene is TRBJ2-1, the V gene TRBV28, with TRBD2 matching over 8 bases. The germline CDR1 and CDR2 sequences are MDHEN and SYDVKM. Trimming took 10 bases from V and 4 from J; bases not matched to a gene: 9. This CDR3 region has 14 residues. The CDR3 DNA follows: TGTGCCACGGAGCGGGAGTCTGTTTACAATGAGCAGTTCTTC. The encoded protein is CATERESVYNEQFF. Complete variable domain (other parts from reference TRBV28 and TRBJ2-1): DVKVTQSSRYLVKRTGEKVFLECVQDMDHENMFWYRQDPGLGLRLIYFSYDVKMKEKGDIPEGYSVSREKKERFSLILESASTNQTSMYLCATERESVYNEQFFGPGTRLTVL.

This chain links TRBV5-1 with TRBJ1-3, with D possibly matching TRBD1 (5 bases). Trimming left V 4 bases short and J 3 bases short, with 17 bases between. CDR3 length: 16 amino acids. Germline CDR1 is SGHRS and CDR2 is YFSETQ. This CDR3 is CASSLTAAGIGNTIYF. The CDR3 DNA is TGCGCCAGCAGCCTAACGGCAGCAGGGATTGGAAACACCATATATTTT.

The rearrangement links TRBV30 to TRBJ2-1; TRBD2 matches at 9 bases. V lost 1 base, J lost 8 bases, and 6 bases stayed unmatched. This CDR3 has 14 amino acids. Germline CDR1 GTSNPN, CDR2 SVGIG (reference sequence). CDR3 sequence (DNA): TGTGCCTGGAGTGAAGGCGGGAGGGGCCATGAGCAGTTCTTC. Its protein is CAWSEGGRGHEQFF.

The CDR3 spells CASREDRGAKNIQYF. In nucleotides, the CDR3 is TGTGCCAGCAGGGAGGACAGGGGGGCCAAAAACATTCAGTACTTC. The V call is TRBV27, the J call TRBJ2-4; 10 nucleotides line up with TRBD1. The CDR3 is 15 residues long. After removal of 6 bases from V and 1 base from J, the junction contained 3 bases not matched to a gene. Germline CDR1 is MNHEY and CDR2 is SMNVEV (reference sequence).